In this sample, the clone carrying this T cell receptor beta chain is medium-sized. Template-switch 5'RACE cDNA synthesis added a 10-nucleotide unique molecular identifier. Using its own MiXCR run on the 5' RACE reads, TCRdb lists one record per CDR3 protein. Of tens of thousands of distinct CDR3 sequences in the sample, 6.5% to 8.5% are singletons; the top ten hold roughly 2%. These data are taken from a study of neurological immune-mediated disorders. Sample time point: longitudinal time-point 3. V was trimmed by 3 bases and J by 6 bases, leaving 18 bases between them. The CDR3 has 15 residues. Germline CDR1 reads SGHDN; CDR2 reads FVKESK.

The rearrangement uses TRBV14 and TRBJ2-7, with a tentative D call TRBD1 (6 bases). Sequenced input: PBMCs. The clonotype originates from a woman aged 35 to 49 in good health. The CDR3 protein is CASSHLSDRFGEQYF. CDR3 nucleotides: TGTGCCAGCAGCCACCTTTCGGACAGATTTGGCGAGCAGTACTTC.